A selection of T cell receptor beta chains follows, all from one sample in a study of identical twins. Using its own MiXCR run on the 5' RACE reads, TCRdb lists one record per CDR3 protein. This sample has about 530,000 distinct CDR3 sequences, with 15% found just once. These data also featured in a second study, about yellow fever vaccine responses in identical twins.

Sequencing was done on a sample of CD4+ T cells sorted from blood. The receptors here all came from a woman under 30 in good health. Both conserved end residues are part of each CDR3. Fields, in order: clone size, D gene, V gene, J gene, CDR3 DNA, CDR3 protein. A D gene is named only where the DNA matches it firmly. For some rows the clone size is stated as once, few or many, or as a class when expanded; others skip it.

few	-	TRBV5-5	TRBJ2-7	TGTGCCAGCACCCGTGACCCTCCCTACGAGCAGTACTTC	CASTRDPPYEQYF
-	-	TRBV3-1	TRBJ2-1	TGTGCCAGCAGCCGGACTAGGCCACAGGGTGAGCAGTTCTTC	CASSRTRPQGEQFF
-	TRBD2	TRBV20-1	TRBJ2-5	TGCAGTGCTAGAGATTTCCGCCTAGCGGGGGCCCAGGGACGAGAAGAGACCCAGTACTTC	CSARDFRLAGAQGREETQYF
few	-	TRBV20-1	TRBJ2-3	TGCAGTGCGCCGAGACAGGGCACAGATACGCAGTATTTT	CSAPRQGTDTQYF
-	TRBD1	TRBV2	TRBJ1-1	TGTGCCAGCATCAAGGACAGGCCTCCTTTCGACACTGAAGCTTTCTTT	CASIKDRPPFDTEAFF
few	TRBD1	TRBV6-1	TRBJ1-5	TGTGCCAGCACCGGGACAGGGGGAAATCAGCCCCAGCATTTT	CASTGTGGNQPQHF
few	TRBD2	TRBV27	TRBJ2-2	TGTGCCAGCAGTTTGGGGACTAGCGGCGGGGAGCTGTTTTTT	CASSLGTSGGELFF
-	-	TRBV5-1	TRBJ2-1	TGCGCCAGCAGCTTGGCCGCGGGAACAGGGGTTATGCGGTACAATGAGCAGTTCTTC	CASSLAAGTGVMRYNEQFF
-	-	TRBV10-3	TRBJ2-7	TGTGCCATCAGTCCCGCCTACGAGCAGTACTTC	CAISPAYEQYF
few	TRBD2	TRBV5-1	TRBJ2-1	TGCGCCAGCAGCTTGGTAGGGACTAGCGGGAGATGGAATGAGCAGTTCTTC	CASSLVGTSGRWNEQFF
-	-	TRBV5-6	TRBJ1-6	TGTGCCAGCAGCTTGGAAGGGGTCCCTGGCTCACCCCTCCACTTT	CASSLEGVPGSPLHF
few	-	TRBV12-3/TRBV12-4	TRBJ2-1	TGTGCCAGCACCCTTAGGGGACTCCCGTTATACAATGAGCAGTTCTTC	CASTLRGLPLYNEQFF
many	-	TRBV7-9	TRBJ2-2	TGTGCCAGCAGCTTTTCGGCCGGGGACACCGGGGAGCTGTTTTTT	CASSFSAGDTGELFF
-	TRBD2	TRBV20-1	TRBJ2-7	TGCAGTGCTAGGCCGGGACTACCTTACGAGCAGTACTTC	CSARPGLPYEQYF
few	-	TRBV20-1	TRBJ1-5	TGCAGTGCTAGAGCGGGGGGTCTTTTGCCCCAGCATTTT	CSARAGGLLPQHF
-	-	TRBV15	TRBJ2-3	TGTGCCACCAGCACTGGTCGGCACCGGGACATATATGCAGATACGCAGTATTTT	CATSTGRHRDIYADTQYF
-	-	TRBV28	TRBJ2-5	TGTGCCAGCAGTAAGAGACAGAACCAAGAGACCCAGTACTTC	CASSKRQNQETQYF
-	-	TRBV27	TRBJ2-4	TGTGCCAGCAGTTTAAACAGGGCGAGGGCCAAAAACATTCAGTACTTC	CASSLNRARAKNIQYF
-	-	TRBV6-2/TRBV6-3	TRBJ2-2	TGTGCCAGCAGTTACTGGCGGGCCGGATCTGGGGAGCTGTTTTTT	CASSYWRAGSGELFF
-	-	TRBV28	TRBJ1-2	TGTGCCAGCAGTCCATGGGTGGCAGGGGTTAACTATGGCTACACCTTC	CASSPWVAGVNYGYTF
few	-	TRBV5-1	TRBJ2-3	TGCGCCAGCAGCTTGGCCGAGGGGGGAGGCACAGATACGCAGTATTTT	CASSLAEGGGTDTQYF
few	-	TRBV7-9	TRBJ1-1	TGTGCCAGCAGCCGCGAGAGGAACACTGAAGCTTTCTTT	CASSRERNTEAFF
-	TRBD2	TRBV3-1	TRBJ2-1	TGTGCCAGCAGCCTCGGGACTAGCGGGAGTTTTGGCAATGAGCAGTTCTTC	CASSLGTSGSFGNEQFF
many	-	TRBV24-1	TRBJ2-1	TGTGCCACCAGTGATTTGCAGGCCCCGACCTACAATGAGCAGTTCTTC	CATSDLQAPTYNEQFF
-	-	TRBV2	TRBJ2-2	TGTGCCAGCTCGGTAATGAACACCGGGGAGCTGTTTTTT	CASSVMNTGELFF
many	-	TRBV12-3/TRBV12-4	TRBJ1-5	TGTGCCAGCAGCTTGGACCGTAGCAATCAGCCCCAGCATTTT	CASSLDRSNQPQHF
-	TRBD2	TRBV20-1	TRBJ2-3	TGCAGTGCTCCAGGACTAGCAGCAGATACGCAGTATTTT	CSAPGLAADTQYF
few	-	TRBV27	TRBJ2-3	TGTGCCAGCAGTTACCAGGCGGGGTTCGCCCCCCTTCGCGATACGCAGTATTTT	CASSYQAGFAPLRDTQYF
few	-	TRBV7-8	TRBJ2-5	TGTGCCAGCAGCTCCCGGGCGCCTGGGGAGACCCAGTACTTC	CASSSRAPGETQYF
few	TRBD2	TRBV12-3/TRBV12-4	TRBJ2-5	TGTGCCAGCAGTTCCGGAGGGGCTAGCGGGAGGGGGTACCAAGAGACCCAGTACTTC	CASSSGGASGRGYQETQYF
-	-	TRBV12-3/TRBV12-4	TRBJ1-1	TGTGCCAGCGGTGGGACCGGGGAAATGCTTCGCGGAGCTTTCTTT	CASGGTGEMLRGAFF
few	TRBD2	TRBV5-4	TRBJ2-1	TGTGCCAGCAGCTCGCCGGGACAGGGGAGACTAGCGGGAGTGAACAATGAGCAGTTCTTC	CASSSPGQGRLAGVNNEQFF
-	-	TRBV27	TRBJ2-7	TGTGCCAGCAGTCGATCAGGGATTTCTTACGAGCAGTACTTC	CASSRSGISYEQYF
few	TRBD1	TRBV6-1	TRBJ2-1	TGTGCCAGCACCCGGGACAGGGCAAACAATGAGCAGTTCTTC	CASTRDRANNEQFF
-	TRBD1	TRBV15	TRBJ2-3	TGTGCCACCAGCAGAGCACCGGGACAGATAGATACGCAGTATTTT	CATSRAPGQIDTQYF
many	TRBD2	TRBV12-3/TRBV12-4	TRBJ2-1	TGTGCCAGCAGTTTAGGGACTAGAAATGAGCAGTTCTTC	CASSLGTRNEQFF
many	-	TRBV5-1	TRBJ1-2	TGCGCCAGCAGCTTGGTTACCAGGGATATCTATGGCTACACCTTC	CASSLVTRDIYGYTF
few	-	TRBV29-1	TRBJ1-1	TGCAGCGTTGGTCACATCACGAACACTGAAGCTTTCTTT	CSVGHITNTEAFF
few	TRBD1	TRBV12-3/TRBV12-4	TRBJ1-5	TGTGCCAGCAGGTGGACAGGGAATAGCAATCAGCCCCAGCATTTT	CASRWTGNSNQPQHF
-	TRBD1	TRBV6-4	TRBJ1-2	TGTGCCAGCAACGATGGGGACAGGTCTTATGGCTACACCTTC	CASNDGDRSYGYTF
few	-	TRBV7-2	TRBJ2-4	TGTGCCAGCAGCGATCCTACAGAGTTTAGTAAAAACATTCAGTACTTC	CASSDPTEFSKNIQYF
-	-	TRBV3-1	TRBJ1-4	TGTGCCAGCAGCCCCACTCTTAATGAAAAACTGTTTTTT	CASSPTLNEKLFF
few	-	TRBV12-3/TRBV12-4	TRBJ2-2	TGTGCCAGCAGTTCCGGTTTCGCAGGGTCCGGGGAGCTGTTTTTT	CASSSGFAGSGELFF
-	-	TRBV12-3/TRBV12-4	TRBJ1-2	TGTGCCAGCAGGACCGCCGGGGGTTATGGCTACACCTTC	CASRTAGGYGYTF
few	-	TRBV6-2/TRBV6-3	TRBJ1-2	TGTGCCAGCAGTTACCAGTCGACAACTAACTATGGCTACACCTTC	CASSYQSTTNYGYTF
many	TRBD1	TRBV20-1	TRBJ2-2	TGCAGTGCTAGAGAACAGGGGGGAACGACCGGGGAGCTGTTTTTT	CSAREQGGTTGELFF
few	-	TRBV5-1	TRBJ2-1	TGCGCCAGCAGCCGGCGGGGCGACTCCTACAATGAGCAGTTCTTC	CASSRRGDSYNEQFF
-	-	TRBV20-1	TRBJ2-1	TGCAGTGGGGGTCGGTACGTCCATGAGCAGTTCTTC	CSGGRYVHEQFF
few	-	TRBV24-1	TRBJ2-1	TGTGCCACCAGTGATTTTGGCGGGGGCAGCTCCTACAATGAGCAGTTCTTC	CATSDFGGGSSYNEQFF
few	-	TRBV10-3	TRBJ2-4	TGTGCCATCAGTGAAGGAGGTACAAACATTCAGTACTTC	CAISEGGTNIQYF